Presented here are 5 T cell receptor beta chains from one specimen sequenced in a study of early T cells in non-severe SARS-CoV-2 infection. Each CDR3 protein is one row after TCRdb ran MiXCR on the 5' RACE reads. The sample lists more than 50,000 distinct CDR3 sequences, roughly 12% seen once, with approximately 4.8% in the top ten. Sequenced sample: whole blood. These receptors were taken from an adult who was a healthcare worker with PCR-confirmed SARS-CoV-2 infection or an uninfected control (not recorded which).

This clonotype was picked up many times. The rearrangement links TRBV7-2 to TRBJ2-3; D uncertain. The V gene lost 2 bases and the J gene lost 7 bases, with 10 bases spanning the gap. The CDR3 covers 13 residues. Germline CDR1 is SGHTA and CDR2 is FQGNSA. DNA of the CDR3: TGTGCCAGCAGCTTAACGACCACGAATACGCAGTATTTT. It yields the protein CASSLTTTNTQYF.

This clonotype was counted at least ten times. The chain recombines TRBV24-1 with TRBJ1-5; no firm D call. Germline CDR1 is KGHDR and CDR2 is SFDVKD. Between the trimmed V and J ends, which lost 3 bases and 3 bases, there was a span of 8 bases. CDR3 length: 14 amino acids. The CDR3 DNA reads TGTGCCACCAGTGATAGTAGGGACAATCAGCCCCAGCATTTT. Translating gives CATSDSRDNQPQHF.

This chain connects TRBV28 to TRBJ2-7; perhaps TRBD2 as D (6 bases). The V end was cut by 0 bases, the J end by 2 bases, with 11 bases between. The germline V gene has CDR1 MDHEN and CDR2 SYDVKM. The CDR3 is 15 residues long. The CDR3 loop reads CASSLWGRGTYEQYF. CDR3 in DNA: TGTGCCAGCAGTTTATGGGGGCGGGGAACCTACGAGCAGTACTTC.

The sample holds many counts of this clonotype. This chain connects TRBV30 to TRBJ1-2; no definite D call. This CDR3 is built from 13 residues. The V and J ends lost 4 bases and 0 bases respectively, with 9 bases between them. Germline loops: CDR1 GTSNPN, CDR2 SVGIG (reference sequence). Written as DNA, the CDR3 is TGTGCCTGGATTCGTGGGACTAACTATGGCTACACCTTC. Protein sequence: CAWIRGTNYGYTF.

This clonotype was observed a few times. The chain couples TRBV18 to TRBJ1-1; D is ambiguous. V shed 0 bases and J shed 1 base, with 6 bases lying between them. CDR1 and CDR2 (germline): KGHSH, LQKENI. The CDR3 extends over 14 amino acids. The CDR3 spells CASSPPSENTEAFF. The CDR3 DNA sequence: TGTGCCAGCTCACCACCATCAGAGAACACTGAAGCTTTCTTT.